The next 29 T cell receptor beta chains were all read from a single sample in a study of human T cells and chemical hapten exposure (dated by TCRdb to 2020 to 2023). The meaning of the sample's time point label: patch test 2, 6 weeks after DPC sensitization. The label giving this sample's treatment or condition can be read as: therapeutic diphenylcyclopropenone sensitization with weekly scalp DPC. Library construction relied on RACE. Sequencing relied on a NextSeq 500. TCRdb handled the public reads itself, with Q25 trimming in fastp and clone calling in MiXCR, and kept productive beta chains. Every distinct CDR3 protein forms one entry, paired with its most common genes and DNA. The sample table holds roughly 92,000 distinct CDR3 sequences, of which about an eighth were seen once. In total, the top ten clones hold 3.2% of the sample. Material: whole blood, obtained in connection with sensitization to the hapten diphenylcyclopropenone (DPC). Source of these receptors: a woman between 40 and 50 years old with alopecia areata. Some clones in this sample may be carry-over from other donors' samples.

This clonotype has a count of ten or more. The V gene is TRBV4-2, the J gene TRBJ2-3; 10 bases map to TRBD1. The V gene's germline CDR1 is LGHNA and CDR2 YNFKEQ. With V trimmed by 1 base and J by 4 bases, 2 bases remained unmatched. This CDR3 has 15 amino acids. CDR3 amino acids: CASSQGTGGPDTQYF. The CDR3 DNA reads as TGTGCCAGCAGCCAAGGGACAGGGGGGCCAGATACGCAGTATTTT.

This clonotype was recorded at least ten times. The chain links TRBV15 to TRBJ2-3; perhaps TRBD1 as D (6 bases). CDR1 LNHNV and CDR2 YYDKDF come from the germline V gene (reference sequence). Trimming left V 8 bases short and J 6 bases short, with 15 bases between. CDR3 length: 13 amino acids. The CDR3 protein is CATAAPQGDTQYF. The CDR3 DNA reads TGTGCCACCGCCGCACCTCAGGGGGATACGCAGTATTTT.

This clonotype was found many times. The V gene is TRBV12-5, the J gene TRBJ2-6; D remains unclear. Trimming took off 0 bases at V and 1 base at J, with 7 bases between the two ends. Per germline, CDR1 LGHNT and CDR2 FRNRAP. The CDR3 contains 16 residues. For the CDR3, the DNA is TGTGCTAGTGGTTTGGTAATAAATTCTGGGGCCAACGTCCTGACTTTC. This gives the protein CASGLVINSGANVLTF.

This clonotype was counted ten times or more. The chain is built from TRBV3-1 and TRBJ1-1, with unresolved D. Germline assignment: CDR1 LGHDT and CDR2 YNNKEL (reference sequence). CDR3 length: 14 residues. V dropped 4 bases and J dropped 2 bases, with 11 bases sitting between them. The CDR3 loop is CASSPRGGNTEAFF. The CDR3 DNA reads as TGTGCCAGCAGCCCCCGAGGAGGCAACACTGAAGCTTTCTTT.

The chain combines TRBV25-1 with TRBJ1-4, with TRBD1 matching 9 bases. This CDR3 spans 17 amino acids. V shed 1 base, J shed 7 bases, and the junction held 10 bases outside the gene matches. Per germline, CDR1 MGHDK and CDR2 SYGVNS. DNA of the CDR3: TGTGCCAGCAGTGAATGGGGAGCCGGGACAGGGCTTGAAAAACTGTTTTTT. Residues: CASSEWGAGTGLEKLFF.

The sample holds a few counts of this clonotype. V is TRBV11-2 and J is TRBJ2-1; no definite D call. V was cut by 1 base and J by 8 bases, with 6 bases left in between. The CDR3 spans 12 residues. CDR1 and CDR2 (germline): SGHAT, FQNNGV. The chain's CDR3 is CASSLAPDEQFF. CDR3 in DNA: TGTGCCAGCAGCTTAGCCCCGGATGAGCAGTTCTTC. Filled out from reference TRBV11-2 and TRBJ2-1, the complete variable domain reads EAGVAQSPRYKIIEKRQSVAFWCNPISGHATLYWYQQILGQGPKLLIQFQNNGVVDDSQLPKDRFSAERLKGVDSTLKIQPAKLEDSAVYLCASSLAPDEQFFGPGTRLTVL.

The chain carries TRBV29-1 and TRBJ2-5; D possibly corresponds to TRBD1 (6 bases). This CDR3 spans 16 amino acids. Trimming stripped 5 bases from V and 2 bases from J, with 21 bases between. The germline V gene has CDR1 SQVTM and CDR2 ANQGSEA. The CDR3 loop reads CSVLDTGLSPQETQYF. In nucleotides, the CDR3 is TGCAGCGTTTTAGATACAGGGTTGTCCCCGCAAGAGACCCAGTACTTC.

There are many counts of this clonotype. The J gene is TRBJ2-3, the V gene TRBV4-3, with TRBD2 as a possible D gene (5 bases). The CDR3 has 16 amino acids. Trimming took off 2 bases at V and 0 bases at J, with 12 bases between the two ends. The germline V gene has CDR1 LGHNA and CDR2 YSLEER. The DNA for the CDR3 is TGCGCCAGCAGCCAAAGATCTCGGACTAGCACAGATACGCAGTATTTT. It yields the protein CASSQRSRTSTDTQYF.

The sample holds a few counts of this clonotype. The chain uses TRBV20-1 and TRBJ1-5; unclear D gene. Germline loops: CDR1 DFQATT, CDR2 SNEGSKA (reference sequence). The CDR3 is 15 residues long. V was cut by 2 bases and J by 3 bases, with 14 bases left in between. The CDR3: CSARPGDNTNQPQHF. The DNA of the CDR3 is TGCAGTGCTAGACCCGGAGATAACACCAATCAGCCCCAGCATTTT.

The sample holds many counts of this clonotype. The J gene is TRBJ2-7, the V gene TRBV5-4; weak D call: TRBD2 (6 bases). The CDR3 covers 17 residues. CDR1 and CDR2 from the germline V gene are SGHNT and YYREEE (reference sequence). Trimming took 4 bases from V and 5 from J, leaving 25 bases between them. The CDR3 region is CASSPATGRGPAHEQYF. CDR3 in DNA: TGTGCCAGCAGCCCAGCAACCGGGAGAGGGCCGGCCCACGAGCAGTACTTC.

This clonotype was counted a single time. This chain joins TRBV4-1 and TRBJ1-1, with D possibly TRBD1 on 5 matching bases. This CDR3 has 16 residues. Trimming cost V 0 bases and J 0 bases, with 11 bases left between them. Germline lookup yields CDR1 MGHRA and CDR2 YSYEKL. CDR3 in DNA: TGCGCCAGCAGCCAAGATCGGGGCAGCATGAACACTGAAGCTTTCTTT. Translating gives CASSQDRGSMNTEAFF.

This clonotype was recorded at least ten times. The genes are TRBV21-1 and TRBJ2-2; the table's D call, TRBD2, was not checked against the DNA. TRBV21-1 represents a pseudogene. The CDR3 runs 21 residues. CDR3 region: CASSKRVPPYSGGNSGGELFF. The DNA of the CDR3 is TGTGCCAGCAGCAAACGGGTCCCACCTTACTCGGGAGGAAACTCGGGCGGGGAGCTGTTTTTT.

The rearrangement joins TRBV5-5 to TRBJ1-5, with 11 bases fitting TRBD1. V lost 0 bases to trimming and J lost 6 bases; unmatched junction nucleotides: 8. The CDR3 consists of 17 residues. Germline V gene sequence: CDR1 SGHKS, CDR2 YYEKEE (reference sequence). The CDR3 protein is CASSLVSGQGALQPQHF. The CDR3 nucleotides read TGTGCCAGCAGCTTGGTCTCTGGACAGGGGGCCCTTCAGCCCCAGCATTTT.

This clonotype was detected ten times or more. The chain joins TRBV5-6 to TRBJ1-3; no reliable D call. CDR1 is SGHDT and CDR2 is YYEEEE in the germline V gene. V lost 4 bases and J lost 3, with 17 bases in between. The CDR3 is made up of 16 amino acids. The CDR3 region has the DNA TGTGCCAGCAGCCTCCGAACCGGGCAGCGTGGAAACACCATATATTTT. This sequence encodes CASSLRTGQRGNTIYF.

V and J are TRBV5-1 and TRBJ2-3, with 11 positions matching TRBD2. Germline V gene data show CDR1 as SGHRS and CDR2 as YFSETQ. Trimming cost V 3 bases and J 2 bases; bases outside gene matches: 5. CDR3 size: 16 residues. The CDR3 spells CASSSGTSGPTDTQYF. The CDR3 nucleotides read TGCGCCAGCAGCTCGGGGACTAGCGGCCCCACAGATACGCAGTATTTT.

The chain uses TRBV7-9 and TRBJ2-7; D gene ambiguous. V was shortened by 5 bases and J by 0 bases, with 8 bases between the two germline ends. This CDR3 contains 13 residues. The germline V gene has CDR1 SEHNR and CDR2 FQNEAQ (reference sequence). The CDR3 sequence: CASSPSSSYEQYF. CDR3 nucleotide sequence: TGTGCCAGCAGCCCCTCGAGCTCCTACGAGCAGTACTTC.

This chain uses TRBV7-9 with TRBJ1-4, with D perhaps TRBD1 (6 bases). V shed 7 bases and J shed 5 bases, with 17 bases lying between them. CDR1 and CDR2 from the germline V gene are SEHNR and FQNEAQ (reference sequence). CDR3 size: 15 residues. The DNA of the CDR3 is TGTGCCAGCACTGATGGAACAGGGTCGAATGAAAAACTGTTTTTT. Its protein product is CASTDGTGSNEKLFF.

This rearrangement joins TRBV20-1 to TRBJ1-1; D gene uncertain. The CDR3 consists of 12 residues. Germline CDR1 is DFQATT and CDR2 is SNEGSKA (reference sequence). The ends were cut back, 3 bases at V and 4 bases at J, with 9 bases in the middle. The CDR3 loop is CSASKGFTEAFF. CDR3 DNA: TGCAGTGCTAGTAAGGGTTTCACTGAAGCTTTCTTT.

The chain combines TRBV30 with TRBJ1-2; D may be TRBD1 (5 bases). Trimming shortened V by 3 bases and J by 2 bases, and 13 bases separated the two germline ends. This CDR3 contains 14 residues. Germline values: CDR1 GTSNPN, CDR2 SVGIG (reference sequence). As DNA, the CDR3 is TGTGCCTGGAGAGATCGACAGCCCAACTATGGCTACACCTTC. Amino acid sequence: CAWRDRQPNYGYTF.

The chain combines TRBV6-2 or TRBV6-3 with TRBJ1-5, with TRBD1 as a possible D gene (6 bases). The CDR3 extends over 14 amino acids. The germline CDR1 and CDR2 sequences are MNHEY and SVGEGT. Trimming took 0 bases from V and 5 from J, leaving 8 bases between them. The CDR3 DNA is TGTGCCAGCAGTTACTCGACAGGCTATCAGCCCCAGCATTTT. Its translation is CASSYSTGYQPQHF.

J is TRBJ1-1 and V is TRBV20-1; D unclear. V lost 0 bases and J 1 base, leaving 9 bases between the germline ends. CDR1 DFQATT and CDR2 SNEGSKA come from the germline V gene (reference sequence). The CDR3 contains 14 residues. The CDR3 spells CSARDRRANTEAFF. CDR3 in DNA: TGCAGTGCTAGAGACCGTCGGGCGAACACTGAAGCTTTCTTT.

This clonotype was seen a few times. The chain employs TRBV7-9 and TRBJ1-3; a weak D match, TRBD1 (5 bases). This CDR3 has 14 amino acids. Trimming shortened V by 5 bases and J by 4 bases, and 12 bases separated the two germline ends. Germline V gene data show CDR1 as SEHNR and CDR2 as FQNEAQ (reference sequence). CDR3 DNA sequence: TGTGCCAGCAGCAAAGGGACGGACGGAAACACCATATATTTT. It codes for CASSKGTDGNTIYF. The variable domain in full, with the rest retrieved from reference TRBV7-9 and TRBJ1-3, is DTGVSQNPRHKITKRGQNVTFRCDPISEHNRLYWYRQTLGQGPEFLTYFQNEAQLEKSRLLSDRFSAERPKGSFSTLEIQRTEQGDSAMYLCASSKGTDGNTIYFGEGSWLTVV.

In this sample, this clonotype turned up a few times. V gene TRBV11-2 combines with J gene TRBJ2-5; D is undetermined. V lost 0 bases, J lost 1 base, and 9 bases lay in between. This CDR3 has 15 amino acids. Germline V gene sequence: CDR1 SGHAT, CDR2 FQNNGV. Written as DNA, the CDR3 is TGTGCCAGCAGCTTAGATCCAGGTAGCCAAGAGACCCAGTACTTC. This encodes CASSLDPGSQETQYF.

Notes on this clonotype: One end of the junction is discordant with germline, which a read error may explain. The chain combines TRBV20-1 with TRBJ2-5, with 11 bases fitting TRBD2. The CDR3 spans 17 residues. CDR1 and CDR2 from the germline V gene are DFQATT and SNEGSKA (reference sequence). Here the CDR3 reads CSALSGTSGLEGETQCF. The DNA for the CDR3 is TGCAGTGCTCTTTCCGGGACTAGCGGCTTGGAGGGGGAGACCCAGTGCTTC.

This clonotype was detected only a few times. V gene TRBV12-3 or TRBV12-4 combines with J gene TRBJ1-1; D remains unclear. The CDR3 consists of 12 residues. Trimming cost V 6 bases and J 2 bases, with 7 bases left between them. CDR3 DNA sequence: TGTGCCAGCAGATGGGTAAACACTGAAGCTTTCTTT. This translates into CASRWVNTEAFF.

This clonotype was seen at least ten times. The conserved closing phenylalanine or tryptophan is absent in this CDR3, likely reflecting a read error. Because the CDR3's place on the DNA is in doubt, the DNA is left out and the CDR3 is given as listed by TCRdb. The chain has TRBV12-3 or TRBV12-4 and TRBJ2-7; the listed D gene, TRBD2, was not tested against the DNA. With termini counted, the CDR3 has 14 amino acids. CDR3 loop: CASSLTTGTDPPSI.

The rearrangement joins TRBV9 to TRBJ2-5; TRBD2 matches 7 bases. The CDR3 is 16 residues long. Germline V gene lookup returns CDR1 SGDLS and CDR2 YYNGEE. Germline trimming cut 0 bases from V and 4 bases from J; bases unmatched to any gene: 9. Written as DNA, the CDR3 is TGTGCCAGCAGCGTAGACCCAGCGGGGCTTCGAGAGACCCAGTACTTC. The encoded protein is CASSVDPAGLRETQYF.

In regard to this clonotype: Relative to the germline gene, one junction end is altered; a read error may explain this. The rearrangement links TRBV6-5 to TRBJ2-1; a possible D gene is TRBD2 (5 bases). The germline V gene has CDR1 MNHEY and CDR2 SVGAGI. CDR3 length: 16 amino acids. CDR3 loop: CASSYLGADSYNEQLF. The CDR3 region has the DNA TGTGCCAGCAGTTACCTGGGAGCGGACTCCTACAATGAGCAGTTATTC.

Many counts were recorded for this clonotype. V gene TRBV19 combines with J gene TRBJ2-1; 11 positions match TRBD2. Germline values: CDR1 LNHDA, CDR2 SQIVND (reference sequence). The CDR3 length is 15 residues. J gave up 9 bases and V 6 bases, and 10 bases lay outside the gene matches. As DNA, the CDR3 is TGTGCCAGTAGCTGGGGCACTAGCGGGAGTCTTGAGCAGTTCTTC. Its translation is CASSWGTSGSLEQFF.